This T cell receptor (beta chain) was recorded in a study of blood T cell repertoires in COVID-19. Study-level information: Samples representing acute and convalescent COVID-19 were sourced from the United States, Italy and Spain. In each case, the material was cDNA or gDNA derived from T cells, B-cell-depleted T cells, or PBMCs.

The authors' processing: Quantification of nucleated cells was approximated via reference gene primer amplification. This table comes from immunoSEQ multiplex PCR, and its TCRdb copy is limited to in-frame clones, with some not included. The V and J calls and clone size come from that table; D and trimming were worked out from the DNA. The repertoire holds roughly 440,000 clones, with 88% as singletons. The ends were cut back, 3 bases at V and 0 bases at J, with 9 bases in the middle. The CDR3 extends over 14 amino acids. CDR1 is MDHEN, CDR2 SYDVKM, per germline. Patients in Seattle were enrolled during active infection, then followed longitudinally.

The source material was peripheral blood. The chain recombines TRBV28 with TRBJ2-7, with TRBD2 as a possible D gene (5 bases). The TCR comes from a woman between 45 and 60 years old with COVID-19, enrolled during active disease. CDR3 DNA sequence: TGTGCCAGCAGTTTCGGGGATCTCTCCTACGAGCAGTACTTC. Translated, it gives CASSFGDLSYEQYF.